The 4 T cell receptor beta chains below come from one sample, sequenced in a study of memory CD4+ T cells and cytomegalovirus serostatus. The sort gate was single viable CD3+CD4+CD8-CD45RO+ cells for memory CD4+ T cells. TCRdb's table, derived via immunoSEQ multiplex PCR, lists solely in-frame clones and lacks some. The sample has 35,000 to 50,000 clones; approximately 84% are singletons. Sample: memory CD4+ T cells from blood. The receptors stem from an adult in good health and CMV-seronegative.

This clone was found once. The chain couples TRBV5-1 to TRBJ2-7; TRBD1 might be the D (6 bases). Trimming left V 5 bases short and J 1 base short, with 13 bases between. Germline V gene data show CDR1 as SGHRS and CDR2 as YFSETQ. CDR3 length equals 14 residues. The CDR3 loop is CASSTQGGSYEQYF. For the CDR3, the DNA is TGCGCCAGCAGTACACAGGGTGGGTCCTACGAGCAGTACTTC.

J is TRBJ2-5 and V is TRBV18; D remains unclear. The J call is uncertain, as TRBJ2-7 better fits the DNA end. Germline-derived CDR1 and CDR2 are KGHSH and LQKENI. CDR3 size: 13 residues. CDR3 sequence (DNA): TGTGCCAGCTCACCCGGGTTGCTGGGCGAGCAGTACTTC. As protein: CASSPGLLGEQYF.

This clone has only one observation. The sample has other DNA sequences that encode this CDR3 too. The chain uses TRBV7-2 and TRBJ2-5, with D unresolved. The CDR3 is 13 amino acids. The V gene lost 5 bases and the J gene lost 5 bases, with 12 bases spanning the gap. Germline-derived CDR1 and CDR2 are SGHTA and FQGNSA. CDR3 in amino acids: CASSLSLGETQYF. The CDR3 DNA sequence: TGTGCCAGCAGCCTCAGTTTGGGGGAGACCCAGTACTTC.

CDR3 sequence reads: CASSLVGATYEQYF. CDR3 in DNA: TGTGCCAGCAGCTTAGTCGGGGCAACCTACGAGCAGTACTTC. The V and J genes are TRBV7-2 and TRBJ2-7; either TRBD1 or TRBD2 may supply D (5 bases each). Per the germline V gene, CDR1 is SGHTA and CDR2 is FQGNSA. The length of the CDR3 is 14 residues. With 1 base removed from V and 2 bases from J, the gap between germline ends came to 9 bases.